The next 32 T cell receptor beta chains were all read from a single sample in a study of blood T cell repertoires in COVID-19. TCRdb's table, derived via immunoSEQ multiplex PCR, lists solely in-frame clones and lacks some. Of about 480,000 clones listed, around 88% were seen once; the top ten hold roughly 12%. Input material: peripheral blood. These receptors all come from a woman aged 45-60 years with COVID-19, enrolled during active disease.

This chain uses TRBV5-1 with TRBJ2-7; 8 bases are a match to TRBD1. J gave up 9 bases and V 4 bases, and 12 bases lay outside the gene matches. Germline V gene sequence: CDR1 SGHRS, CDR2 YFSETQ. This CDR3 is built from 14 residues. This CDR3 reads CASSPDRGLGGQYF. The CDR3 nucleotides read TGCGCCAGCAGCCCCGACAGGGGCCTGGGTGGGCAGTACTTC.

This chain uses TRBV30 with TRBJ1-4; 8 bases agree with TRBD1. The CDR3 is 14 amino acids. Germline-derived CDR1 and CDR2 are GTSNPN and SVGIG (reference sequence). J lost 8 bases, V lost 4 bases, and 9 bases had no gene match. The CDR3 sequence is CAWTSGQGGEKLFF. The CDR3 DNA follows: TGTGCCTGGACCTCAGGACAGGGAGGAGAAAAACTGTTTTTT.

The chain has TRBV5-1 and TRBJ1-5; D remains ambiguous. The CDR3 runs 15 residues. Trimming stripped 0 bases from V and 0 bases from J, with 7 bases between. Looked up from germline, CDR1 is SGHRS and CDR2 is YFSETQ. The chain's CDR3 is CASSLGTNSNQPQHF. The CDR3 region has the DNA TGCGCCAGCAGCTTGGGGACTAATAGCAATCAGCCCCAGCATTTT. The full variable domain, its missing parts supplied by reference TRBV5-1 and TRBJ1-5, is KAGVTQTPRYLIKTRGQQVTLSCSPISGHRSVSWYQQTPGQGLQFLFEYFSETQRNKGNFPGRFSGRQFSNSRSEMNVSTLELGDSALYLCASSLGTNSNQPQHFGDGTRLSIL.

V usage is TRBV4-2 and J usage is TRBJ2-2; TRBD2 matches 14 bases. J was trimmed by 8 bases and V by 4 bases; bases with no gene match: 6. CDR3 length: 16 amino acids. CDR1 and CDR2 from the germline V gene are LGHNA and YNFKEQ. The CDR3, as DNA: TGTGCCAGCAGCCCCGCCGGGACTAGCGGGGGAGGGGAGCTGTTTTTT. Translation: CASSPAGTSGGGELFF.

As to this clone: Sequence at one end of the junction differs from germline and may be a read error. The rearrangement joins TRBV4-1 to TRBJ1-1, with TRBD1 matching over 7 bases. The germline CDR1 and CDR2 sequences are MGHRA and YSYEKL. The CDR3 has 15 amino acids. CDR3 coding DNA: TGCGCCAGCAGCCAAGGCCGGGGACAGAACATTGAAGCTTTCTTT. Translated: CASSQGRGQNIEAFF.

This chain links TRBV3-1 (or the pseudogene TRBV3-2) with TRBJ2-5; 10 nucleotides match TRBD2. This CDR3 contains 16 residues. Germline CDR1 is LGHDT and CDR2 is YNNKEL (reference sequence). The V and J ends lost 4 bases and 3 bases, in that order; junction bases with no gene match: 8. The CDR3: CASSRSGLAVKETQYF. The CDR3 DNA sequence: TGTGCCAGCAGCCGAAGTGGACTAGCGGTAAAAGAGACCCAGTACTTC.

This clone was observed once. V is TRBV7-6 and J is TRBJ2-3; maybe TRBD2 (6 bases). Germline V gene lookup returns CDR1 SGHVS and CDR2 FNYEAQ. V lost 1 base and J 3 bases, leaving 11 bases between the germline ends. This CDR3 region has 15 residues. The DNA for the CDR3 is TGTGCCAGCAGCTTAGGAGGCGGGGAAACAGATACGCAGTATTTT. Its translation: CASSLGGGETDTQYF.

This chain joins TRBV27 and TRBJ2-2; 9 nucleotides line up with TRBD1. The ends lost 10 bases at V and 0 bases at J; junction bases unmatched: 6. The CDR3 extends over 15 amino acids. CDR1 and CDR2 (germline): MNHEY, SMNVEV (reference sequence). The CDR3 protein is CANPGTGTNTGELFF. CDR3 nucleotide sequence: TGTGCCAACCCCGGGACAGGGACGAACACCGGGGAGCTGTTTTTT.

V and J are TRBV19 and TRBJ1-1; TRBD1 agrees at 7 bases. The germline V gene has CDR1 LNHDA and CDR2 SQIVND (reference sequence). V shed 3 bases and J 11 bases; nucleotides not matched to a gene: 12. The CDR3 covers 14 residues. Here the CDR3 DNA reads TGTGCCAGTAGTATGAGGAGGGGGCTAGGGGAGGCTTTCTTT. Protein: CASSMRRGLGEAFF.

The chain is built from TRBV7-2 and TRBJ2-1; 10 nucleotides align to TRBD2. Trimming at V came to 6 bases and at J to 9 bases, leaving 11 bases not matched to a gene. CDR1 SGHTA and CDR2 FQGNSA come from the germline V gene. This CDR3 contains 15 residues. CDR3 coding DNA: TGTGCCAGCAGTCCTTGGGGGACTAGCGTCAGTGAGCAGTTCTTC. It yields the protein CASSPWGTSVSEQFF.

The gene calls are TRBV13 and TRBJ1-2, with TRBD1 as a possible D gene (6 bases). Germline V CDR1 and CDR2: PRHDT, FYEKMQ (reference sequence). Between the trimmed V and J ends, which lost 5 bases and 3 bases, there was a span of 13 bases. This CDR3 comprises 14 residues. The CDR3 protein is CASSRTRTDYGYTF. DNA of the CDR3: TGTGCCAGCAGCCGCACTCGGACAGACTATGGCTACACCTTC.

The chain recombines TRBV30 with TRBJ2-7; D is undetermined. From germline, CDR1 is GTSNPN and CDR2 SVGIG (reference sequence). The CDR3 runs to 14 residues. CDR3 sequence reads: CASNQAPTGYEQYF. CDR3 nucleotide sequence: TGTGCTTCGAACCAGGCGCCCACCGGCTACGAGCAGTACTTC.

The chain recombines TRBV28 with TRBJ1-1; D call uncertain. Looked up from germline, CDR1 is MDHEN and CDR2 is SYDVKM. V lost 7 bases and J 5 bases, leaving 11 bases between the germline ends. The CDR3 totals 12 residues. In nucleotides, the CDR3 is TGTGCCAGCAAAGTAGAGTGGACTGAAGCTTTCTTT. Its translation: CASKVEWTEAFF.

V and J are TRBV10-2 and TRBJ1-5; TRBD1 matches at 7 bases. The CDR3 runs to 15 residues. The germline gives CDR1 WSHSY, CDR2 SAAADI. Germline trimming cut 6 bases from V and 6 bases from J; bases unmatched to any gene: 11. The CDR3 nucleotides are TGCGCCAGCAGAGCTAATACAGGGGAAAGTCAGCCCCAGCATTTT. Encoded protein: CASRANTGESQPQHF.

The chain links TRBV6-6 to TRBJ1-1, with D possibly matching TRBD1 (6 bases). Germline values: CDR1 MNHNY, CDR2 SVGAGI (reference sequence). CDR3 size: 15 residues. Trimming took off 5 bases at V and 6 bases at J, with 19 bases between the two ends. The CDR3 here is CASSPLGGGSPEAFF. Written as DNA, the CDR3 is TGTGCCAGCAGTCCCCTGGGAGGGGGTAGCCCTGAAGCTTTCTTT.

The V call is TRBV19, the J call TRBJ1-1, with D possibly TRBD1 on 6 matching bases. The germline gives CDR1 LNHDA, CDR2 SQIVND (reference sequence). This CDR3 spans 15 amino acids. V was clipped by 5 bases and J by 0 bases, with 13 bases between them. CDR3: CASSGGRGMNTEAFF. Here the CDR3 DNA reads TGTGCCAGTAGTGGGGGGAGGGGGATGAACACTGAAGCTTTCTTT.

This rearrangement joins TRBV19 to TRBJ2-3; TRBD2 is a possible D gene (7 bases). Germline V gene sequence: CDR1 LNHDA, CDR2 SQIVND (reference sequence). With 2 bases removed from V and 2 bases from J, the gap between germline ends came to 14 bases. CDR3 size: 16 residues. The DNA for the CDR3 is TGTGCCAGTAGTATACTGGGAGGGGGGACCACAGATACGCAGTATTTT. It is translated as CASSILGGGTTDTQYF. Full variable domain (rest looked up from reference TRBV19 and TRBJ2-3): DGGITQSPKYLFRKEGQNVTLSCEQNLNHDAMYWYRQDPGQGLRLIYYSQIVNDFQKGDIAEGYSVSREKKESFPLTVTSAQKNPTAFYLCASSILGGGTTDTQYFGPGTRLTVL.

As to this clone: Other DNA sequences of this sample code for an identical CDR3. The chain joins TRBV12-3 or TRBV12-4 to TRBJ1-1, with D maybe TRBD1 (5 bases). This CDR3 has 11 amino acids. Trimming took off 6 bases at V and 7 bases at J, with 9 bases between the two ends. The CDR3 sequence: CASSLRGEAFF. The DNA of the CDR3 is TGTGCCAGCAGCCTTAGGGGTGAAGCTTTCTTT.

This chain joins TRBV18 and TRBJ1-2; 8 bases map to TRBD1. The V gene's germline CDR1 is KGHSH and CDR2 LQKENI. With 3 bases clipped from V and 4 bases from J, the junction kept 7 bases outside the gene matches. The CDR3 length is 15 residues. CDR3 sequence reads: CASSPRTGLLYGYTF. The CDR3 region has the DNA TGTGCCAGCTCACCCAGGACAGGGCTACTCTATGGCTACACCTTC.

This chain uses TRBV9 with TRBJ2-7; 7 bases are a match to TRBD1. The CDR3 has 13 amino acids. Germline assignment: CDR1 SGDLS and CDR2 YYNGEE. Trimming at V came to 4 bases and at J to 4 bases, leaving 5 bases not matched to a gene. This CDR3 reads CASSPHRGYEQYF. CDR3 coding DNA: TGTGCCAGCAGCCCTCACAGGGGTTACGAGCAGTACTTC.

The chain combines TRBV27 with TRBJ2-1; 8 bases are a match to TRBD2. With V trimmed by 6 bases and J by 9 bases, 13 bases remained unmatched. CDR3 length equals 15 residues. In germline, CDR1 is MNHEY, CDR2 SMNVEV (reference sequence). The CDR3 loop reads CASSPGTSGGAEQFF. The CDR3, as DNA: TGTGCCAGCAGCCCCGGGACTAGTGGAGGTGCTGAGCAGTTCTTC.

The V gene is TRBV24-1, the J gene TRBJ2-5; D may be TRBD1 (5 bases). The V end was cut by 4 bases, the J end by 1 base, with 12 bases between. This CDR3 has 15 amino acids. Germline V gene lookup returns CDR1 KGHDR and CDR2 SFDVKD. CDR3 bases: TGTGCCACCAGTGAGAGGCAGGGCTTCCAAGAGACCCAGTACTTC. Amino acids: CATSERQGFQETQYF.

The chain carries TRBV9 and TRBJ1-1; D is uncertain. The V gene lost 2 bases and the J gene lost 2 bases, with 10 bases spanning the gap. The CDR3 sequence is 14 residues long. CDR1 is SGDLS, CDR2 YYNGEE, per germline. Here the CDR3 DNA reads TGTGCCAGCAGCGTTCGCCAAACTAACACTGAAGCTTTCTTT. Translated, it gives CASSVRQTNTEAFF.

The CDR3 is CASSLGTVRGTEAFF. CDR3 nucleotide sequence: TGCGCCAGCAGCTTGGGGACAGTACGGGGCACTGAAGCTTTCTTT. V usage is TRBV5-1 and J usage is TRBJ1-1, with D perhaps matching TRBD1 (6 bases). V was pared by 0 bases and J by 4 bases, with 13 bases between. The CDR3 consists of 15 residues. The germline V gene encodes CDR1 SGHRS and CDR2 YFSETQ.

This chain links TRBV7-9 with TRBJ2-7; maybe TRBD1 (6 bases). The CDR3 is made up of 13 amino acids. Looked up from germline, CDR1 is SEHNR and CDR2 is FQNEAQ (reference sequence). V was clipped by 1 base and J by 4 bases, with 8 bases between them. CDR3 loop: CASSLVRGYEQYF. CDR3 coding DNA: TGTGCCAGCAGCTTAGTCAGGGGATACGAGCAGTACTTC.

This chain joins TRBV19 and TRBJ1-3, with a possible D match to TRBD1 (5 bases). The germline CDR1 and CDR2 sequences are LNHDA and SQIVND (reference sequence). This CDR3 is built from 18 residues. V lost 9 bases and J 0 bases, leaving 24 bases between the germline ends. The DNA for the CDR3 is TGTGCCAGCCAACCTTTCGCCTCGGACACCCGCTCTGGAAACACCATATATTTT. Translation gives CASQPFASDTRSGNTIYF.

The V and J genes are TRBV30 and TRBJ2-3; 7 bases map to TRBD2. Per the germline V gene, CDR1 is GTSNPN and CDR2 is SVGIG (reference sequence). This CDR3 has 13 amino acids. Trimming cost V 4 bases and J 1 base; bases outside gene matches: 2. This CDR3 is CAWNLAGTDTQYF. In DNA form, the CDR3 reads TGTGCCTGGAACCTAGCGGGCACAGATACGCAGTATTTT. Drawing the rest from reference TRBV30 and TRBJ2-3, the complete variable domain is SQTIHQWPATLVQPVGSPLSLECTVEGTSNPNLYWYRQAAGRGLQLLFYSVGIGQISSEVPQNLSASRPQDRQFILSSKKLLLSDSGFYLCAWNLAGTDTQYFGPGTRLTVL.

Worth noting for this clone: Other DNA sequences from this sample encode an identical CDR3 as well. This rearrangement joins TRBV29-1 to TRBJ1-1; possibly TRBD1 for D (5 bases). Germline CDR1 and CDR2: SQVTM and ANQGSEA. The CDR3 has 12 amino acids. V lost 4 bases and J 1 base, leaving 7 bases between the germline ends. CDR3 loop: CSVGGGNTEAFF. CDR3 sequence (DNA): TGCAGCGTTGGCGGGGGGAACACTGAAGCTTTCTTT.

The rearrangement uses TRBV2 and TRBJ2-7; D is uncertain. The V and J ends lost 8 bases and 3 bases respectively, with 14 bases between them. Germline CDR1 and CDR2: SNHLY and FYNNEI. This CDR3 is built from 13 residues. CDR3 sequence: CASAKETHYEQYF. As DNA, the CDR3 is TGTGCCAGCGCCAAGGAGACGCACTACGAGCAGTACTTC. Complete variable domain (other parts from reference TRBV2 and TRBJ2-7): EPEVTQTPSHQVTQMGQEVILRCVPISNHLYFYWYRQILGQKVEFLVSFYNNEISEKSEIFDDQFSVERPDGSNFTLKIRSTKLEDSAMYFCASAKETHYEQYFGPGTRLTVT.

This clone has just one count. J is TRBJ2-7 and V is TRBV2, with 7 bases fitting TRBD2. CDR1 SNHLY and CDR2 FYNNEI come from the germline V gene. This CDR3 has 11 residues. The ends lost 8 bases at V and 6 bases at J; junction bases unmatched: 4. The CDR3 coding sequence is TGTGCCAGCCCAGCGGGATCCGAGCAGTACTTC. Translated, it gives CASPAGSEQYF.

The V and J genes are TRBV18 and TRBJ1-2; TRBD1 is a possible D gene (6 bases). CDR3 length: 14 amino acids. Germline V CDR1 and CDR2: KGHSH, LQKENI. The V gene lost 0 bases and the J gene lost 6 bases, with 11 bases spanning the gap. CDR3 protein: CASSPPHRVNGYTF. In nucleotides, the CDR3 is TGTGCCAGCTCACCACCGCACAGGGTGAATGGCTACACCTTC.

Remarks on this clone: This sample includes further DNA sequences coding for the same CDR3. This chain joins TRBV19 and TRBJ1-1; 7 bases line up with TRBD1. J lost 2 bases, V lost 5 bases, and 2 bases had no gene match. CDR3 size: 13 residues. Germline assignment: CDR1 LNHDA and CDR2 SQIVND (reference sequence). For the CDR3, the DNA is TGTGCCAGTAGTGGGACAGCCAACACTGAAGCTTTCTTT. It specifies CASSGTANTEAFF.